Presented here are 13 T cell receptor beta chains from one specimen sequenced in a study of OX40 agonist ivuxolimab in advanced cancers. Sequencing used immunoSEQ multiplex PCR; TCRdb keeps in-frame clones, though not all of them. The data show about 83,000 clones, more than 75% seen once. The starting material was CD4+ or CD8+ T cells sorted from blood, obtained in a trial of the OX40 agonist ivuxolimab. These receptors all come from an adult with an advanced solid tumor such as melanoma, head and neck, liver or kidney cancer.

V is TRBV12-5 and J is TRBJ2-2; no clear D. Trimming stripped 5 bases from V and 0 bases from J, with 25 bases between. CDR1 is LGHNT, CDR2 FRNRAP, per germline. The CDR3 is made up of 20 amino acids. This CDR3 reads CASGPLGRPRPCSNTGELFF. CDR3 sequence (DNA): TGTGCTAGTGGTCCCTTAGGGCGGCCACGTCCATGTTCGAACACCGGGGAGCTGTTTTTT.

This chain connects TRBV7-9 to TRBJ2-1, with D possibly being TRBD1 (5 bases). Germline V gives CDR1 SEHNR, CDR2 FQNEAQ (reference sequence). The CDR3 has 18 amino acids. Trimming removed 1 base from V and 10 bases from J, with 26 bases in between. The CDR3 protein is CASSLEGPGVLATFEQFF. DNA for the CDR3: TGTGCCAGCAGCTTAGAGGGGCCTGGTGTGCTGGCTACATTCGAGCAGTTCTTC.

The chain links TRBV28 to TRBJ2-2; D gene unclear. Trimming took 7 bases from V and 2 from J, leaving 5 bases between them. Germline assignment: CDR1 MDHEN and CDR2 SYDVKM. This CDR3 has 12 residues. CDR3 coding DNA: TGTGCCAGCAAGGTTAACACCGGGGAGCTGTTTTTT. This gives the protein CASKVNTGELFF.

V and J are TRBV10-1 and TRBJ2-7; TRBD1 matches 7 bases. Looked up from germline, CDR1 is WNHNN and CDR2 is SYGVQD (reference sequence). The CDR3 loop spans 14 amino acids. V was pared by 6 bases and J by 2 bases, with 7 bases of the junction left unmatched. The chain's CDR3 is CASSAGTATYEQYF. Here the CDR3 DNA reads TGCGCCAGCAGCGCCGGGACAGCTACCTACGAGCAGTACTTC.

The chain combines TRBV9 with TRBJ1-2, with 7 bases matching TRBD1. Trimming at V came to 4 bases and at J to 0 bases, leaving 6 bases not matched to a gene. Germline V gene data show CDR1 as SGDLS and CDR2 as YYNGEE. This CDR3 is built from 15 residues. The CDR3 sequence: CASSFTGVANYGYTF. CDR3 DNA: TGTGCCAGCAGCTTCACAGGGGTAGCTAACTATGGCTACACCTTC.

The V and J genes are TRBV19 and TRBJ1-2; 9 nucleotides align to TRBD1. Germline values: CDR1 LNHDA, CDR2 SQIVND (reference sequence). With V trimmed by 6 bases and J by 0 bases, 11 bases remained unmatched. The CDR3 is 17 amino acids. The CDR3 sequence is CASSSSGQGRTNYGYTF. The CDR3 bases are TGTGCCAGTAGCAGTTCGGGACAGGGAAGGACTAACTATGGCTACACCTTC.

CDR3 in amino acids: CASSPSEGFRLEAFF. CDR3 sequence (DNA): TGTGCCAGCTCACCAAGCGAAGGGTTTCGTCTTGAAGCTTTCTTT. The chain joins TRBV18 to TRBJ1-1, with no clear D. This CDR3 has 15 residues. V dropped 2 bases and J dropped 7 bases, with 17 bases sitting between them. CDR1 and CDR2 (germline): KGHSH, LQKENI.

This clone was found once. The chain employs TRBV7-2 and TRBJ2-7, with TRBD2 as a possible D gene (6 bases). The CDR3 contains 15 residues. Looked up from germline, CDR1 is SGHTA and CDR2 is FQGNSA. Trimming took 1 base from V and 2 from J, leaving 12 bases between them. The CDR3, as DNA: TGTGCCAGCAGCTTAGAAGGGACTCCAGCCTACGAGCAGTACTTC. Translating gives CASSLEGTPAYEQYF.

The chain recombines TRBV5-1 with TRBJ2-3, with TRBD1 matching 10 bases. V was pared by 6 bases and J by 1 base, with 8 bases of the junction left unmatched. Germline CDR1 reads SGHRS; CDR2 reads YFSETQ. CDR3 length: 16 amino acids. The CDR3, as DNA: TGCGCCAGCACCCCTCGACAGGGGGCAGGCACAGATACGCAGTATTTT. Translation gives CASTPRQGAGTDTQYF.

J is TRBJ2-5 and V is TRBV9; 12 bases fit TRBD2. With 0 bases clipped from V and 5 bases from J, the junction kept 11 bases outside the gene matches. The CDR3 is 18 residues long. Germline V gene sequence: CDR1 SGDLS, CDR2 YYNGEE. For the CDR3, the DNA is TGTGCCAGCAGCGTAGGGCGGCTAGCGGGAGGGCAGAGGGAGACCCAGTACTTC. Amino acid sequence: CASSVGRLAGGQRETQYF.

The CDR3 spells CASSPTPGTGTGEQYF. The DNA for the CDR3 is TGCGCCAGCAGCCCTACCCCTGGGACAGGGACGGGAGAGCAGTACTTC. V is TRBV5-1 and J is TRBJ2-7; TRBD1 agrees at 9 bases. CDR1 SGHRS and CDR2 YFSETQ come from the germline V gene. CDR3 length: 16 residues. V dropped 4 bases and J dropped 7; count of bases not matched to a gene: 15.

The chain couples TRBV30 to TRBJ2-5, with 7 positions matching TRBD1. This CDR3 is built from 12 residues. Looked up from germline, CDR1 is GTSNPN and CDR2 is SVGIG (reference sequence). J was trimmed by 5 bases and V by 3 bases; bases with no gene match: 3. CDR3 DNA: TGTGCCTGGAGAGGGACAGTCGAGACCCAGTACTTC. Protein sequence: CAWRGTVETQYF.

This chain joins TRBV7-9 and TRBJ1-2; D ambiguous. This CDR3 contains 13 residues. The germline V and J ends were trimmed by 5 bases and 8 bases, with 15 bases remaining between them. The V gene's germline CDR1 is SEHNR and CDR2 FQNEAQ (reference sequence). The CDR3 nucleotides are TGTGCCAGCAGCGAATTAGCGTCCATCGGCTACACCTTC. Translating it yields CASSELASIGYTF.